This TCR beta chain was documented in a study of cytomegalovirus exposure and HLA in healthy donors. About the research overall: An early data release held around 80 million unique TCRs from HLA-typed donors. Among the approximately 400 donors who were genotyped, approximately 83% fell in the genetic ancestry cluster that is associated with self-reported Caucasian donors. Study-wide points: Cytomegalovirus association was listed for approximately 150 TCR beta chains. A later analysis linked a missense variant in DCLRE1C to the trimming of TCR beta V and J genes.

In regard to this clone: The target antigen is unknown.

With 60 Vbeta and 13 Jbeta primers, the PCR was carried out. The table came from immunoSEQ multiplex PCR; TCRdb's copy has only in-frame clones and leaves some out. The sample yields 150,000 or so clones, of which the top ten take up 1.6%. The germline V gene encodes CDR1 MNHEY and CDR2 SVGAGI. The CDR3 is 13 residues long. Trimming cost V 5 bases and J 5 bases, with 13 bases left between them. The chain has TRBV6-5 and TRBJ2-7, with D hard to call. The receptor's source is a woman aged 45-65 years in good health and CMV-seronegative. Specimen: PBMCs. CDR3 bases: TGTGCCAGCAGTCCAACCTCTGCTAACGAGCAGTACTTC. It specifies CASSPTSANEQYF.